This is a list of T cell receptor beta chains from one sample in a study of a mutant IDH1 vaccine in newly diagnosed glioma. The protocol was immunoSEQ multiplex PCR, while the TCRdb copy is restricted to in-frame clones and leaves out a portion. The data hold approximately 61,000 clones, with roughly 80% observed a single time. These receptors' antigens are unknown. This specimen consisted of PBMCs, obtained from a glioma patient whose treatment included an IDH1 peptide vaccine. Every receptor here comes from a man aged 50 to 59 with glioma. The CDR3 runs from the conserved cysteine through the conserved F or W. D genes are given only for firm matches. Clone size is stated in some rows and not others, as once, few, many or a class when expanded.

J gene: TRBJ2-2
clone size: NA
D gene: TRBD2
V gene: TRBV7-9
CDR3 protein: CASSPPTSLNTGELFF
CDR3 DNA: TGTGCCAGCAGCCCGCCGACTAGCTTGAACACCGGGGAGCTGTTTTTT

J gene: TRBJ2-3
clone size: NA
D gene: TRBD2
V gene: TRBV7-8
CDR3 protein: CASSARTSVTDTQYF
CDR3 DNA: TGTGCCAGCAGCGCAAGGACTAGCGTCACAGATACGCAGTATTTT

J gene: TRBJ2-1
clone size: once
D gene: TRBD2
V gene: TRBV16
CDR3 protein: CASSRRLADNEQFF
CDR3 DNA: TGTGCCAGCAGCCGACGACTAGCGGACAATGAGCAGTTCTTC

J gene: TRBJ2-5
clone size: NA
D gene: TRBD2
V gene: TRBV28
CDR3 protein: CASMGRGRERVGETQYF
CDR3 DNA: TGTGCCAGCATGGGGAGAGGGAGGGAACGAGTTGGGGAGACCCAGTACTTC

J gene: TRBJ1-2
clone size: NA
D gene: NA
V gene: TRBV29-1
CDR3 protein: CSAAGSNYGYTF
CDR3 DNA: TGCAGCGCTGCCGGGTCTAACTATGGCTACACCTTC

J gene: TRBJ1-2
clone size: NA
D gene: TRBD1
V gene: TRBV2
CDR3 protein: CATGTGDNYGYTF
CDR3 DNA: TGTGCCACTGGGACAGGGGATAACTATGGCTACACCTTC

J gene: TRBJ1-2
clone size: NA
D gene: NA
V gene: TRBV2
CDR3 protein: CASSALWSSNYGYTF
CDR3 DNA: TGTGCCAGCAGCGCCCTCTGGAGCTCCAACTATGGCTACACCTTC

J gene: TRBJ2-6
clone size: once
D gene: NA
V gene: TRBV18
CDR3 protein: CASSGGANVLTF
CDR3 DNA: TGTGCCAGCTCCGGTGGGGCCAACGTCCTGACTTTC

J gene: TRBJ1-2
clone size: NA
D gene: TRBD1
V gene: TRBV11-3
CDR3 protein: CASSPNGQGVYGYTF
CDR3 DNA: TGTGCCAGCAGCCCCAATGGACAGGGCGTCTATGGCTACACCTTC

J gene: TRBJ1-2
clone size: NA
D gene: NA
V gene: TRBV18
CDR3 protein: CASSPSGDSYYGYTF
CDR3 DNA: TGTGCCAGCTCACCATCGGGCGACAGCTACTATGGCTACACCTTC

J gene: TRBJ1-5
clone size: NA
D gene: NA
V gene: TRBV5-6
CDR3 protein: CASSWQGSNQPQHF
CDR3 DNA: TGTGCCAGCAGCTGGCAGGGAAGCAATCAGCCCCAGCATTTT

J gene: TRBJ2-6
clone size: NA
D gene: NA
V gene: TRBV5-6
CDR3 protein: CASSYDGGWRANVLTF
CDR3 DNA: TGTGCCAGCAGCTACGACGGCGGCTGGAGGGCCAACGTCCTGACTTTC

J gene: TRBJ2-7
clone size: NA
D gene: TRBD1
V gene: TRBV7-9
CDR3 protein: CASSFSGQGWNEQYF
CDR3 DNA: TGTGCCAGCAGCTTTTCGGGACAGGGGTGGAACGAGCAGTACTTC

J gene: TRBJ2-1
clone size: NA
D gene: TRBD2
V gene: TRBV11-3
CDR3 protein: CASSGGFSGRNNEQFF
CDR3 DNA: TGTGCCAGCAGCGGAGGTTTTAGCGGGAGGAACAATGAGCAGTTCTTC

J gene: TRBJ2-2
clone size: once
D gene: NA
V gene: TRBV15
CDR3 protein: CATSDYFGELFF
CDR3 DNA: TGTGCCACCAGCGACTACTTTGGGGAGCTGTTTTTT

J gene: TRBJ1-2
clone size: NA
D gene: NA
V gene: TRBV28
CDR3 protein: CASSAGGAGIGYTF
CDR3 DNA: TGTGCCAGCAGCGCCGGGGGGGCGGGGATTGGCTACACCTTC

J gene: TRBJ1-2
clone size: NA
D gene: TRBD1
V gene: TRBV7-8
CDR3 protein: CASSTRDSSYGYTF
CDR3 DNA: TGTGCCAGCAGCACCCGGGACAGCTCCTATGGCTACACCTTC

J gene: TRBJ2-5
clone size: NA
D gene: NA
V gene: TRBV6-1
CDR3 protein: CASRESGRAQETQYF
CDR3 DNA: TGTGCCAGCCGGGAGTCCGGGAGAGCCCAAGAGACCCAGTACTTC